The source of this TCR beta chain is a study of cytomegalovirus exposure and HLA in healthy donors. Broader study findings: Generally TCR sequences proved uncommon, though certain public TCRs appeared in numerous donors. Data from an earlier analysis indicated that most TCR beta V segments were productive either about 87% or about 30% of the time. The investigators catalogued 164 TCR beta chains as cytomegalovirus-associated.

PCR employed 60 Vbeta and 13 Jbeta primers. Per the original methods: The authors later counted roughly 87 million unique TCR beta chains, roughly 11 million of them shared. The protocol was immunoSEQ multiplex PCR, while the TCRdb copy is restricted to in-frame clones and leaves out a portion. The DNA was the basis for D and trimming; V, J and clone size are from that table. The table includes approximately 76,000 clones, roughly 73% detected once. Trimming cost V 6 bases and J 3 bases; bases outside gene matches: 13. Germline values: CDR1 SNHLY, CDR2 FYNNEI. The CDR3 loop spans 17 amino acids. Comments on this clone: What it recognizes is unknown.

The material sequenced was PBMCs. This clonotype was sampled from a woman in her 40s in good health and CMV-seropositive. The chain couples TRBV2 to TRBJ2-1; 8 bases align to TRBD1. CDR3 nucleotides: TGTGCCAGCAGACCCTCAGGGGGCCTCTCTCTCTACAATGAGCAGTTCTTC. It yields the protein CASRPSGGLSLYNEQFF. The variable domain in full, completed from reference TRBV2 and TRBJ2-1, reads EPEVTQTPSHQVTQMGQEVILRCVPISNHLYFYWYRQILGQKVEFLVSFYNNEISEKSEIFDDQFSVERPDGSNFTLKIRSTKLEDSAMYFCASRPSGGLSLYNEQFFGPGTRLTVL.